In its sample, the clone carrying this T cell receptor (beta chain) was seen many times. Its antigen remains unidentified. The CDR3 totals 17 residues. V was clipped by 6 bases and J by 2 bases, with 20 bases between them. CDR1 and CDR2 from the germline V gene are MNHEY and SVGEGT. This record belongs to a study of CD8 T cells in ankylosing spondylitis. Findings and caveats of the study: Reports say disease-linked clones showed up significantly more in matched ankylosing spondylitis synovial fluid.

One entry per CDR3 protein, called by TCRdb with MiXCR from the 5' RACE reads. The sample lists about 36,000 distinct CDR3 sequences, 10% to 15% seen once, with 32% in the top ten. This TCR derives from a male donor with ankylosing spondylitis. The chain links TRBV6-2 or TRBV6-3 to TRBJ2-1, with D perhaps matching TRBD1 (6 bases). Sequenced input: synovial fluid, either unsorted or a sorted T cell fraction (not recorded which). CDR3 DNA sequence: TGTGCCAGCAGAGACGGAGTAGGGACATCCACCTACAATGAGCAGTTCTTC. Residues: CASRDGVGTSTYNEQFF.